The present T cell receptor beta chain was sequenced within a study of Ad26.COV2.S vaccination and SARS-CoV-2 variants. At the level of the study: Among those in the COV1001 Ad26.COV2.S trial arm was the donor.

The V and J ends lost 2 bases and 5 bases respectively, with 9 bases between them. CDR1 is MNHEY and CDR2 is SMNVEV in the germline V gene (reference sequence). The CDR3 is made up of 13 amino acids. Libraries were prepared by immunoSEQ multiplex PCR; TCRdb keeps only in-frame clonotypes and omits some of them. The sample holds about 350,000 clones, 85% seen once. The treatment denotes: roughly 18 received Ad26.COV2.S at low or high dose, single or two shots; about five received placebo; per-sample allocation not given. The investigators took samples on day 63 after the first vaccine or placebo injection.

The chain employs TRBV27 and TRBJ2-5; the D gene is possibly TRBD1 (5 bases). This TCR was recovered from a person aged 18 to 59 who received the Ad26.COV2.S COVID-19 vaccine or a placebo. The sequencing used peripheral blood, collected in a trial of Ad26.COV2.S vaccine versus placebo. This CDR3 is CASSLQGEETQYF. CDR3 DNA: TGTGCCAGCAGTTTACAGGGTGAGGAGACCCAGTACTTC.